This T cell receptor beta chain was identified in a study of T cell changes during pregnancy in multiple sclerosis. This CDR3 has 12 residues. Trimming removed 6 bases from V and 6 bases from J, with 8 bases in between. Looked up from germline, CDR1 is ENHRY and CDR2 is SYGVKD. This clone is a singleton in its sample. Data came from immunoSEQ multiplex PCR; TCRdb stores just in-frame clones and leaves some out. The table has about 11,000 clones, roughly 94% seen once; the top ten hold about 0.29%. J is TRBJ2-2 and V is TRBV10-3; D is ambiguous. This specimen was CD4+ T cells from peripheral blood mononuclear cells, taken before pregnancy. The sequence was collected from a female donor with multiple sclerosis, enrolled in a pregnancy study. The CDR3 nucleotides read TGTGCCATCAGGAGTAACGCCGGGGAGCTGTTTTTT. It translates to CAIRSNAGELFF.